This T cell receptor (beta chain) appears in the sequencing data of a study of OX40 agonist ivuxolimab in advanced cancers. Study-wide background: An agonistic anti-OX40 (CD134) antibody, ivuxolimab, was used to treat the patients. The study gave patients intravenous ivuxolimab at 0.01 to 10 mg/kg every 2 weeks.

Repertoires were generated with immunoSEQ multiplex PCR, while TCRdb's copy carries only in-frame clones and drops some. Among 70,000 or so clones listed, roughly 87% were seen once. Germline V gene sequence: CDR1 LNHNV, CDR2 YYDKDF (reference sequence). The CDR3 sequence is 16 residues long. V shed 5 bases and J shed 0 bases, with 11 bases lying between them. The clonotype was recovered from an adult with an advanced solid tumor such as melanoma, head and neck, liver or kidney cancer. The gene calls are TRBV15 and TRBJ1-6, with D uncertain. Sequenced here: CD4+ or CD8+ T cells sorted from blood, sampled in a trial of the OX40 agonist ivuxolimab. CDR3 nucleotide sequence: TGTGCCACCAGCGATGCAGTCTTCTCCTATAATTCACCCCTCCACTTT. Its translation is CATSDAVFSYNSPLHF. Together with reference TRBV15 and TRBJ1-6, the CDR3 gives the full variable domain: DAMVIQNPRYQVTQFGKPVTLSCSQTLNHNVMYWYQQKSSQAPKLLFHYYDKDFNNEADTPDNFQSRRPNTSFCFLDIRSPGLGDTAMYLCATSDAVFSYNSPLHFGNGTRLTVT.